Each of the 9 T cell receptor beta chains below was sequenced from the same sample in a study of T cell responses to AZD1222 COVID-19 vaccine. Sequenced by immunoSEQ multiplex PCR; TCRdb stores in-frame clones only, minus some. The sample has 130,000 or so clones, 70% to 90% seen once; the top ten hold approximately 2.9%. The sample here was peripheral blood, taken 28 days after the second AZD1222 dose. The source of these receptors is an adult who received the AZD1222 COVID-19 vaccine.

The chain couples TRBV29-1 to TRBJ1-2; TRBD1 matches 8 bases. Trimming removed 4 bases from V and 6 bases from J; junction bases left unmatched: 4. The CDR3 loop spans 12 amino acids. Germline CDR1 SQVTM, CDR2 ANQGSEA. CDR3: CSVAGGPHGYTF. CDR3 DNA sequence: TGCAGCGTTGCAGGGGGCCCTCATGGCTACACCTTC.

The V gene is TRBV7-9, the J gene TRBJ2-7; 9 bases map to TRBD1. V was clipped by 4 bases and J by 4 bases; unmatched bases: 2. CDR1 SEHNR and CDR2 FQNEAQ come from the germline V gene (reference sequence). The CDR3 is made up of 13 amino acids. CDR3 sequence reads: CASSWDRAYEQYF. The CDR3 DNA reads TGTGCCAGCAGCTGGGACAGGGCATACGAGCAGTACTTC.

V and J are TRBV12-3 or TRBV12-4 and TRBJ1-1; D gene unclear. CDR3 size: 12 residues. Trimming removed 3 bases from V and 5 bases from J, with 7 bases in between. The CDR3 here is CASSLLGTEAFF. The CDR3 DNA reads TGTGCCAGCAGTTTGTTAGGGACTGAAGCTTTCTTT.

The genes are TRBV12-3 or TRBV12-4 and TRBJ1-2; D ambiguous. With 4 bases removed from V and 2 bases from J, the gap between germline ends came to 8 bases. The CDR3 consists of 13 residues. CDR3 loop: CASSYGKNYGYTF. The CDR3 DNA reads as TGTGCCAGCAGTTATGGAAAGAACTATGGCTACACCTTC.

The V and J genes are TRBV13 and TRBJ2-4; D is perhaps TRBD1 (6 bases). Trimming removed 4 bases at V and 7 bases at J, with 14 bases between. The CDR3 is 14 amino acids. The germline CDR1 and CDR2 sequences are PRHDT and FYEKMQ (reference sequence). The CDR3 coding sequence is TGTGCCAGCAGCTACACAGGGCGCCCCAACATTCAGTACTTC. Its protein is CASSYTGRPNIQYF.

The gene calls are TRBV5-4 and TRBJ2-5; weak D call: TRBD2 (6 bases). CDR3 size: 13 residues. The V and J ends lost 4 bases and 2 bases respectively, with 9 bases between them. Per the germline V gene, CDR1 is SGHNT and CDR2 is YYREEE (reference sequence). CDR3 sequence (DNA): TGTGCCAGCAGCACGGGGGTGCAAGAGACCCAGTACTTC. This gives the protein CASSTGVQETQYF.

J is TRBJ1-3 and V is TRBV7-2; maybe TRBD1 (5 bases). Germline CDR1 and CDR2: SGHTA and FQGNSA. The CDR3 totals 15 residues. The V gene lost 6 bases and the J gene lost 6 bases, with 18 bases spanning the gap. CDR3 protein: CASRLAGTVKNTIYF. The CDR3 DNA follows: TGTGCCAGCAGACTGGCCGGGACTGTAAAAAACACCATATATTTT.

The CDR3 coding sequence is TGCGCCAGCAGCCAAGGTCCGGGGTCAGATACGCAGTATTTT. Translated: CASSQGPGSDTQYF. The chain employs TRBV4-3 and TRBJ2-3; tentative D call: TRBD2 (5 bases). The germline V gene encodes CDR1 LGHNA and CDR2 YSLEER. V was shortened by 1 base and J by 4 bases, with 9 bases between the two germline ends. This CDR3 comprises 14 residues.

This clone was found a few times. CDR3 in amino acids: CASRPGPSLEAFF. CDR3 DNA: TGTGCCAGCCGCCCCGGACCCTCCCTTGAAGCTTTCTTT. The V call is TRBV12-3 or TRBV12-4, the J call TRBJ1-1; no reliable D call. This CDR3 region has 13 residues. V lost 8 bases, J lost 7 bases, and 17 bases lay in between.